The sequence of this TCR beta chain was determined in a study of T cells in localized non-small cell lung cancer. Study observations and caveats: Density of T cells in blood, when higher, went with longer overall survival. Uninvolved adjacent lung had more T cell clonality than any other tissue, topping tumor. The study sequenced only one region of the tumor. As a result, intratumor heterogeneity could not be excluded and remains possible. Adjacent lung held a median approximately 57 of the top 100 tumor clones.

Libraries were prepared by immunoSEQ multiplex PCR; TCRdb keeps only in-frame clonotypes and omits some of them. Of some 11,000 clones detected, 82% appear once; the ten largest clones hold around 20%. To note about this clone: Its antigen is not known.

The CDR3 has 14 residues. Germline V CDR1 and CDR2: SGHRS, YFSETQ. Trimming took 1 base from V and 7 from J, leaving 12 bases between them. This TCR came from a female donor over 55 with stage II lung adenocarcinoma. The sequenced sample was peripheral blood mononuclear cells, obtained before any cancer treatment. The chain recombines TRBV5-1 with TRBJ1-5; D may be TRBD1 (5 bases). The DNA of the CDR3 is TGCGCCAGCAGCTTGACAGGACCTGGACAGCCCCAGCATTTT. Translating it yields CASSLTGPGQPQHF.